One T cell receptor (beta chain) is described in this entry. Its specificity is unknown. This sample stems from a study of tumor-infiltrating lymphocytes in primary liver carcinoma. The overall study: Sequenced samples came back with roughly 3.5 to 7.5 million productive TCRbeta reads, and the counts looked alike across tissue types. Study-level results: Only about 7.5-24% of top clones spanned all five tumor regions. Overlap in tumor-adjacent and tumor-blood pairs fell below that of tumor region pairs. The top-250-clone fraction was significantly higher in tumors than in blood (p = 0.039).

CDR3 size: 17 residues. The V and J ends lost 5 bases and 0 bases, in that order; junction bases with no gene match: 6. Germline CDR1 MNHEY, CDR2 SVGAGI. Both RNA and DNA were isolated together from around 20-30 mg of bulk tissue that had not been sorted. TCR beta cDNA came from approximately 490 ng total RNA, primed with a constant-region primer. ARM-PCR was slightly modified, and three nested multiplex PCR rounds with it gave rise to the TCR beta libraries. Investigators reported that the first two PCR rounds, at around 11 cycles each, used TRBV1-TRBV30 forward primers with a C-beta reverse primer. MiXCR was run by TCRdb on the multiplex PCR reads, yielding one entry per CDR3 protein. The data contain 90,000 to 140,000 distinct CDR3 sequences, roughly 80% of them singletons.

The sequencing input was liver tumor tissue from sampling region 3. Subset denoted: tumor region T3, left-lateral pole. The origin of this receptor is a man aged 35-49 years with primary liver carcinoma and hepatitis B virus infection. The chain employs TRBV6-5 and TRBJ2-3, with 12 nucleotides matching TRBD2. CDR3 amino acids: CASSQSLAGGSTDTQYF. CDR3 nucleotides: TGTGCCAGCAGTCAATCCCTAGCGGGAGGGAGCACAGATACGCAGTATTTT.